This T cell receptor (beta chain) is drawn from a study of blood T cell repertoires in COVID-19. V shed 4 bases and J 5 bases; nucleotides not matched to a gene: 8. This CDR3 is built from 15 residues. The germline CDR1 and CDR2 sequences are LGHDT and YNNKEL (reference sequence). Repertoires were generated with immunoSEQ multiplex PCR, while TCRdb's copy carries only in-frame clones and drops some. The sample has some 200,000 clones, 70% to 80% seen once. The clonotype was recovered from a woman between 45 and 60 years old who had recovered from COVID-19. The source material was PBMCs or T cells enriched from blood (not recorded which). This chain connects TRBV3-1 (or the pseudogene TRBV3-2) to TRBJ2-7, with TRBD2 matching over 10 bases. The chain's CDR3 is CASSLSGTSVNEQYF. CDR3 in DNA: TGTGCCAGCAGCCTCTCCGGGACTAGCGTCAACGAGCAGTACTTC.